Shown below are 18 T cell receptor beta chains from a single sample sequenced in a study of shared clonotypes between healthy human individuals. Naive CD8 isolation took CD45RO-negative cells positively selected for CCR7 and excluded terminally differentiated effector memory CD45RA+ cells. Measured with immunoSEQ multiplex PCR; TCRdb has only the in-frame clones, and not every one. The sample contains about 820,000 clones, about 91% of which appear only once. The sequencing sample was made of naive CD8+ T cells sorted from blood. The receptors derive from a young man in good health.

The chain links TRBV29-1 to TRBJ2-7; 7 bases match TRBD1. The trim removed 5 bases at V and 3 bases at J, leaving 7 bases unmatched. The CDR3 contains 13 residues. Per germline, CDR1 SQVTM and CDR2 ANQGSEA. In DNA, the CDR3 is TGCAGCGTTTATGGGACAGCGTACTACGAGCAGTACTTC. Translating gives CSVYGTAYYEQYF.

The V and J genes are TRBV7-2 and TRBJ2-1; D is uncertain. Germline CDR1 SGHTA, CDR2 FQGNSA. The V gene lost 2 bases and the J gene lost 5 bases, with 4 bases spanning the gap. CDR3 size: 12 residues. CDR3: CASSLIDNEQFF. The CDR3 nucleotides read TGTGCCAGCAGCTTAATAGACAATGAGCAGTTCTTC.

This chain connects TRBV7-3 to TRBJ2-2; D call uncertain. Trimming cost V 3 bases and J 3 bases, with 8 bases left between them. The CDR3 runs 14 residues. The V gene's germline CDR1 is SGHTA and CDR2 FQGTGA. The chain's CDR3 is CASSFGHHTGELFF. CDR3 sequence (DNA): TGTGCCAGCAGCTTTGGCCATCACACCGGGGAGCTGTTTTTT.

V is TRBV7-3 and J is TRBJ2-5; D call uncertain. CDR3 length equals 13 residues. CDR1 SGHTA and CDR2 FQGTGA come from the germline V gene. The V and J ends lost 2 bases and 2 bases respectively, with 6 bases between them. In nucleotides, the CDR3 is TGTGCCAGCAGCTTACAGGTACAAGAGACCCAGTACTTC. This gives the protein CASSLQVQETQYF. The variable domain in full, with the rest retrieved from reference TRBV7-3 and TRBJ2-5, is GAGVSQTPSNKVTEKGKYVELRCDPISGHTALYWYRQSLGQGPEFLIYFQGTGAADDSGLPNDRFFAVRPEGSVSTLKIQRTERGDSAVYLCASSLQVQETQYFGPGTRLLVL.

The V gene is TRBV13, the J gene TRBJ1-1; the D is unclear. In germline, CDR1 is PRHDT, CDR2 FYEKMQ (reference sequence). V lost 2 bases and J lost 0, with 7 bases in between. The CDR3 sequence is 14 residues long. The DNA of the CDR3 is TGTGCCAGCAGCTTAACGGGAGTGAACACTGAAGCTTTCTTT. Amino acids: CASSLTGVNTEAFF. The whole variable domain, remainder taken from reference TRBV13 and TRBJ1-1, is AAGVIQSPRHLIKEKRETATLKCYPIPRHDTVYWYQQGPGQDPQFLISFYEKMQSDKGSIPDRFSAQQFSDYHSELNMSSLELGDSALYFCASSLTGVNTEAFFGQGTRLTVV.

This clone was seen just once. The gene calls are TRBV4-2 and TRBJ2-5; D ambiguous. The CDR3 is 15 amino acids. The germline CDR1 and CDR2 sequences are LGHNA and YNFKEQ. The V end was cut by 0 bases, the J end by 6 bases, with 14 bases between. DNA of the CDR3: TGTGCCAGCAGCCAAGAACGGCTAGTGGCAAAGACCCAGTACTTC. This encodes CASSQERLVAKTQYF.

The gene calls are TRBV5-4 and TRBJ1-3, with TRBD1 identical over 8 bases. The V segment lost 4 bases and the J segment 4 bases; nucleotides outside the gene matches: 7. Germline-derived CDR1 and CDR2 are SGHNT and YYREEE (reference sequence). The CDR3 contains 15 residues. The CDR3 nucleotides read TGTGCCAGCAGCCAAGGACAGGGACCGGGAAACACCATATATTTT. Its translation is CASSQGQGPGNTIYF.

The chain has TRBV7-8 and TRBJ1-5; a possible D gene is TRBD1 (6 bases). Between the trimmed V and J ends, which lost 2 bases and 6 bases, there was a span of 17 bases. The CDR3 spans 16 residues. Per germline, CDR1 SGHVS and CDR2 FQNEAQ. In DNA, the CDR3 is TGTGCCAGCAGCTTATTCGGCAGGGGAGGCATTCAGCCCCAGCATTTT. As protein: CASSLFGRGGIQPQHF.

The J gene is TRBJ2-1, the V gene TRBV12-5; D gene unclear. Deletions cut 0 bases from V and 10 bases from J, with 7 bases between. Germline CDR1 is LGHNT and CDR2 is FRNRAP. The CDR3 length is 12 residues. The CDR3 reads CASGLVGWEQFF. In DNA form, the CDR3 reads TGTGCTAGTGGTTTGGTGGGGTGGGAGCAGTTCTTC. The full variable domain, its missing parts supplied by reference TRBV12-5 and TRBJ2-1, is DARVTQTPRHKVTEMGQEVTMRCQPILGHNTVFWYRQTMMQGLELLAYFRNRAPLDDSGMPKDRFSAEMPDATLATLKIQPSEPRDSAVYFCASGLVGWEQFFGPGTRLTVL.

The chain combines TRBV27 with TRBJ2-1; 7 nucleotides align to TRBD1. V trimming: 2 bases; J trimming: 8 bases; junction bases outside the gene matches: 6. The CDR3 runs to 14 residues. CDR1 is MNHEY, CDR2 SMNVEV, per germline (reference sequence). DNA of the CDR3: TGTGCCAGCAGTTTAGTACTAGGGGGCCATGAGCAGTTCTTC. Its translation is CASSLVLGGHEQFF.

This chain uses TRBV5-5 with TRBJ1-2, with no clear D. This CDR3 region has 16 residues. Germline loops: CDR1 SGHKS, CDR2 YYEKEE (reference sequence). V was pared by 4 bases and J by 3 bases, with 19 bases between. The CDR3: CASSLGNFGRDYGYTF. CDR3 DNA sequence: TGTGCCAGCAGCCTGGGCAATTTTGGCAGAGACTATGGCTACACCTTC.

V and J are TRBV7-9 and TRBJ2-7; D ambiguous. Trimming shortened V by 4 bases and J by 6 bases, and 10 bases separated the two germline ends. Germline CDR1 is SEHNR and CDR2 is FQNEAQ (reference sequence). The CDR3 totals 12 residues. The CDR3 DNA is TGTGCCAGCAGCTCCGGCAGTCCCGAGCAGTACTTC. Amino acid sequence: CASSSGSPEQYF.

This clone showed up just once. Other DNA sequences in the same sample also yield this CDR3. The chain recombines TRBV6-1 with TRBJ2-7; D is unclear. V lost 2 bases, J lost 3 bases, and 8 bases lay in between. Germline assignment: CDR1 MNHNS and CDR2 SASEGT. The CDR3 length is 13 residues. CDR3 sequence: CASSEPSGYEQYF. The CDR3 DNA reads TGTGCCAGCAGTGAACCGTCCGGCTACGAGCAGTACTTC.

This clone was seen just once. V gene TRBV12-5 combines with J gene TRBJ2-1; D unclear. The CDR3 extends over 14 amino acids. Trimming stripped 3 bases from V and 4 bases from J, with 10 bases between. Germline CDR1 and CDR2: LGHNT and FRNRAP. Here the CDR3 DNA reads TGTGCTAGTGGTTTCGCCACGGAGTACAATGAGCAGTTCTTC. Translation: CASGFATEYNEQFF.

This sequence joins TRBV27 and TRBJ1-5; perhaps TRBD1 as D (5 bases). The CDR3 sequence is 16 residues long. V was trimmed by 6 bases and J by 0 bases, leaving 15 bases between them. Germline values: CDR1 MNHEY, CDR2 SMNVEV (reference sequence). The CDR3 sequence is CASRSGPSLSNQPQHF. In DNA form, the CDR3 reads TGTGCCAGCAGGTCGGGGCCAAGTCTTAGCAATCAGCCCCAGCATTTT.

The chain joins TRBV15 to TRBJ2-7, with D uncertain. This CDR3 is 14 amino acids long. Trimming took 2 bases from V and 0 from J, leaving 8 bases between them. Germline values: CDR1 LNHNV, CDR2 YYDKDF (reference sequence). This CDR3 is CATSRTVPSYEQYF. In DNA form, the CDR3 reads TGTGCCACCAGCAGAACAGTTCCCTCCTACGAGCAGTACTTC.

V and J are TRBV4-1 and TRBJ2-5; 8 positions agree with TRBD1. Germline CDR1 is MGHRA and CDR2 is YSYEKL. J lost 3 bases, V lost 5 bases, and 5 bases had no gene match. The CDR3 runs to 14 residues. In DNA form, the CDR3 reads TGCGCCAGCAGCTTCCGGACAGGGAAAGAGACCCAGTACTTC. Protein product: CASSFRTGKETQYF.

V usage is TRBV29-1 and J usage is TRBJ2-7; 9 nucleotides line up with TRBD2. V gave up 2 bases and J gave up 4 bases; unmatched junction bases: 3. The CDR3 extends over 13 amino acids. Germline CDR1 SQVTM, CDR2 ANQGSEA. The CDR3 region is CSVELGLAYEQYF. The CDR3, as DNA: TGCAGCGTTGAACTGGGACTAGCATACGAGCAGTACTTC.